This is a list of T cell receptor beta chains from one sample in a study of T cell repertoires in cytomegalovirus infection. Their specific antigens are unknown. Each CDR3 protein is one row after TCRdb ran MiXCR on the reads. The sample includes tens of thousands of distinct CDR3 sequences, 45% to 55% of them seen just once. The sample here was CD8+ T cells from cultured PBMCs, taken from culture after CMV antigen stimulation. The receptors shown here come from a human donor in good health (CMV status not recorded). Some clones in this sample may be carry-over from other donors' samples. CDR3s include the opening cysteine and the closing phenylalanine or tryptophan.

V gene: TRBV2
CDR3 protein: CASSRARVGSNYGYTF

V gene: TRBV7-9
CDR3 protein: CASSQGEAFF

V gene: TRBV7-2
CDR3 protein: CASTNLLASQETQYF

V gene: TRBV20-1
CDR3 protein: CSASPGLAGGPALLSWGQYF

V gene: TRBV7-9
CDR3 protein: CASSLPTETGNSGANVLTF

V gene: TRBV6-1
CDR3 protein: CASSERGGLWQPQHF

V gene: TRBV27
CDR3 protein: CASSSGTSGSNEQFF

V gene: TRBV6-6
CDR3 protein: CASSYSGRGGSTDTQYF

V gene: TRBV5-1
CDR3 protein: CASSLGLGLKNEQFF

V gene: TRBV6-6
CDR3 protein: CASSWPGQGGTGQPQHF

V gene: TRBV27
CDR3 protein: CASSPTGAYNEQFF

V gene: TRBV7-6
CDR3 protein: CASSLDGTGELFF

V gene: TRBV20-1
CDR3 protein: CSATGTTNYGYTF

V gene: TRBV12-5
CDR3 protein: CASGLDGQGVWGYTF

V gene: TRBV29-1
CDR3 protein: CSVEVQGAWEQFF

V gene: TRBV5-6
CDR3 protein: CASSVQGGSPYNEQFF

V gene: TRBV5-1
CDR3 protein: CASSLGQLGGTF

V gene: TRBV7-6
CDR3 protein: CASSRGQTANTEAFF

V gene: TRBV7-2
CDR3 protein: CASSLDLALDTQYF

V gene: TRBV6-5
CDR3 protein: CASSYSIWENQPQHF

V gene: TRBV7-2
CDR3 protein: CASSLTPRLDPYEQYF

V gene: TRBV7-3
CDR3 protein: CASSSNGGGAFNEQFF